This T cell receptor (beta chain) was sequenced in a study of patients and donors after allogeneic stem cell transplantation. TCRdb passed the RT-PCR reads through MiXCR, listing each CDR3 protein once. The data show approximately 430,000 distinct CDR3 sequences, 16% seen once. The germline V gene encodes CDR1 MNHEY and CDR2 SMNVEV (reference sequence). The ends lost 3 bases at V and 7 bases at J; junction bases unmatched: 12. The CDR3 consists of 16 residues. This receptor was obtained from a human donor who was either an allogeneic HSCT recipient or a stem cell or donor lymphocyte infusion donor (not recorded which). It is not recorded whose cells these are; they may come from a transplant donor. Sequencing was performed on blood, either unsorted or a sorted T cell fraction (not recorded which). This sequence joins TRBV27 and TRBJ2-1, with 7 positions matching TRBD2. The CDR3 DNA reads as TGTGCCAGCAGTTTTGGCCCGGGGAGGGCGGGGAATGAGCAGTTCTTC. Its protein product is CASSFGPGRAGNEQFF.